The 10 T cell receptor beta chains below all came from one sample that was sequenced in a study of response to subunit inactivated influenza vaccine. TCRdb reanalysed the RT-PCR reads using MiXCR and keeps one entry per CDR3 protein. The repertoire holds 500,000 to 600,000 distinct CDR3 sequences, with less than 15% as singletons. The sequenced sample was PBMCs from blood, obtained about 13 days after vaccination. Receptors originate from a man aged 50-59 years who received an inactivated influenza vaccine.

In its sample, this clonotype was seen a few times. The chain couples TRBV20-1 to TRBJ1-4; D is unclear. V lost 3 bases to trimming and J lost 7 bases, with 15 bases between them. The CDR3 is 14 residues long. The germline V gene has CDR1 DFQATT and CDR2 SNEGSKA (reference sequence). The CDR3 loop is CSASYRQRSEKLFF. The CDR3 DNA reads TGCAGTGCTAGTTATAGGCAGAGGAGTGAAAAACTGTTTTTT.

This clonotype was seen a handful of times. The rearrangement links TRBV7-9 to TRBJ1-1; 8 positions match TRBD1. Germline CDR1 SEHNR, CDR2 FQNEAQ (reference sequence). The V gene end was trimmed by 5 bases and the J gene end by 3 bases; junction bases not matched to a gene: 5. CDR3 size: 14 residues. In DNA, the CDR3 is TGTGCCAGCAGCCAGGGACAGGTTTACACTGAAGCTTTCTTT. Its protein product is CASSQGQVYTEAFF.

This chain links TRBV4-1 with TRBJ2-3; 9 bases fit TRBD2. Per the germline V gene, CDR1 is MGHRA and CDR2 is YSYEKL. This CDR3 is 17 amino acids long. Trimming cost V 3 bases and J 2 bases; bases outside gene matches: 9. The CDR3 nucleotides are TGCGCCAGCAGCCAGGACCAGACTAGCGGAGACACAGATACGCAGTATTTT. Its protein is CASSQDQTSGDTDTQYF.

This rearrangement joins TRBV4-3 to TRBJ2-7; D not resolved. The germline V gene has CDR1 LGHNA and CDR2 YSLEER. V was cut by 1 base and J by 3 bases, with 10 bases left in between. The CDR3 consists of 14 residues. CDR3: CASSQGPGFYEQYF. The CDR3 DNA reads TGCGCCAGCAGCCAAGGACCTGGATTCTACGAGCAGTACTTC.

This clonotype occurred a few times. This rearrangement joins TRBV4-2 to TRBJ2-5, with D perhaps TRBD2 (5 bases). The germline gives CDR1 LGHNA, CDR2 YNFKEQ. V shed 1 base and J shed 4 bases, with 10 bases lying between them. CDR3 length equals 14 residues. For the CDR3, the DNA is TGTGCCAGCAGCCAAGGGGAGTATCCAGAGACCCAGTACTTC. Encoded protein: CASSQGEYPETQYF.

The chain joins TRBV6-6 to TRBJ1-2; D not resolved. Trimming left V 2 bases short and J 8 bases short, with 12 bases between. The CDR3 is 13 amino acids. Germline V gene lookup returns CDR1 MNHNY and CDR2 SVGAGI (reference sequence). The CDR3 DNA reads TGTGCCAGCAGTTACACGACGAAGGACGGCTACACCTTC. As protein: CASSYTTKDGYTF.

The CDR3 loop reads CASSLVAPNTQYF. The DNA for the CDR3 is TGTGCCAGCAGCTTGGTAGCCCCCAATACGCAGTATTTT. The chain joins TRBV7-8 to TRBJ2-3; D remains ambiguous. CDR3 length: 13 residues. Trimming stripped 3 bases from V and 7 bases from J, with 11 bases between. Looked up from germline, CDR1 is SGHVS and CDR2 is FQNEAQ.

Concerning this clonotype: At one end the junction does not follow the germline gene, possibly because of a read error. The chain combines TRBV14 with TRBJ1-1; a possible D gene is TRBD1 (5 bases). CDR3 length: 14 residues. CDR1 is SGHDN, CDR2 FVKESK, per germline. CDR3 DNA sequence: TGTGCCAGCCGCCAAGGGAGGGGAGGCACTGAAGCTTTCTTT. This encodes CASRQGRGGTEAFF.

This clonotype was seen a handful of times. The J gene is TRBJ2-7, the V gene TRBV20-1; D remains ambiguous. Germline values: CDR1 DFQATT, CDR2 SNEGSKA (reference sequence). CDR3 length equals 11 residues. The V gene lost 3 bases and the J gene lost 3 bases, with 6 bases spanning the gap. The CDR3 DNA is TGCAGTGCTAGGGTGGTCTACGAGCAGTACTTC. Protein sequence: CSARVVYEQYF.

The table lists this clonotype with a few counts. The chain carries TRBV5-6 and TRBJ2-5, with TRBD1 as a possible D gene (6 bases). This CDR3 comprises 15 residues. CDR1 and CDR2 (germline): SGHDT, YYEEEE. V was trimmed by 4 bases and J by 3 bases, leaving 16 bases between them. The CDR3 loop is CASSLGGHPKETQYF. CDR3 nucleotide sequence: TGTGCCAGCAGCCTAGGGGGACACCCTAAAGAGACCCAGTACTTC.